This T cell receptor beta chain derives from a study of CD8+CD57+ T cells in acquired aplastic anemia. Study information: An average of 3.2 ug of DNA was obtained from sorted CD4+ and CD8+ cells.

The CDR3 runs 12 residues. The germline gives CDR1 SGHTA, CDR2 FQGNSA. Trimming cost V 8 bases and J 0 bases, with 6 bases left between them. This clonotype has a count of ten or more. The antigen is unknown. The study's findings and limits: Common to patients and controls were twenty-nine CD8+ CDR3 sequences.

Both TCR beta VDJ combination and CDR3 sequence profiling were carried out. Genomic DNA was the template for this profiling. TCRdb called the reads again in MiXCR, with one record for every CDR3 protein. The sample contains some 190,000 distinct CDR3 sequences, less than 70% of which appear only once. The chain combines TRBV7-2 with TRBJ2-3; D is uncertain. The sequenced sample consisted of sorted CD4+, CD8+, or CD8+CD57+ T cells (not recorded which) from PBMCs. The sequence was obtained from a human donor in good health, serving as a control. CDR3 DNA: TGTGCCAGCGTCCTGAGCACAGATACGCAGTATTTT. This encodes CASVLSTDTQYF.